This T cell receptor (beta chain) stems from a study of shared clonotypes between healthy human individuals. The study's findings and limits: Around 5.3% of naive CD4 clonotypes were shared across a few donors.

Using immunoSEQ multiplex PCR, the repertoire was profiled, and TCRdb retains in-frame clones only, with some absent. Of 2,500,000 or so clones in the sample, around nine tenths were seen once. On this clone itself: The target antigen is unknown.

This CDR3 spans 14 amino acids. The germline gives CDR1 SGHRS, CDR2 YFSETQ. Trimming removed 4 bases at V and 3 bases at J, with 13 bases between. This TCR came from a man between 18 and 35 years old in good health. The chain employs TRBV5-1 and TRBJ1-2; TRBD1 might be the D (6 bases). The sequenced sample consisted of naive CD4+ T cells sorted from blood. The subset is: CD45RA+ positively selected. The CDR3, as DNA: TGCGCCAGCAGCGCGTCGGGGGGCGACTATGGCTACACCTTC. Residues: CASSASGGDYGYTF.